This section outlines one T cell receptor beta chain sequence together with its context. This sample was taken from a study of OX40 agonist ivuxolimab in advanced cancers. Whole-study context: From 23 to 79 years was the age range, with a mean of around 57 years, and 65% to 90% were male.

V lost 4 bases to trimming and J lost 3 bases, with 16 bases between them. The CDR3 extends over 16 amino acids. Germline V gene data show CDR1 as LGHNA and CDR2 as YNFKEQ. Sequenced by immunoSEQ multiplex PCR; TCRdb stores in-frame clones only, minus some. Altogether about 79,000 clones are present, 90% being singletons, with the ten largest covering less than 0.35%. Sample: CD4+ or CD8+ T cells sorted from blood, taken in a trial of the OX40 agonist ivuxolimab. The rearrangement joins TRBV4-2 to TRBJ2-4; possibly TRBD1 for D (6 bases). The clonotype was recovered from an adult with an advanced solid tumor such as melanoma, head and neck, liver or kidney cancer. CDR3 amino acids: CASSLLEQGNKNIQYF. The CDR3 coding sequence is TGTGCCAGCAGCCTCCTTGAACAGGGTAACAAAAACATTCAGTACTTC.